Below are 29 T cell receptor beta chains sequenced from a single sample in a study of shared clonotypes between healthy human individuals. The naive CD8 population came from CD45RO-negative cells selected for CCR7, without terminally differentiated effector memory CD45RA+ cells. Using immunoSEQ multiplex PCR, the repertoire was profiled, and TCRdb retains in-frame clones only, with some absent. This sample has around 1.9 million clones, with around 93% found just once. The sequenced material came from naive CD8+ T cells from PBMCs. Every receptor here comes from a young man in good health. Some clones in this sample may be carry-over from other donors' samples.

The count of this clone is one. In DNA, the CDR3 is TGTGCCAGCAGGCTTTTGGACGGTGAAGCTTTCTTT. Its translation is CASRLLDGEAFF. The chain is built from TRBV7-9 and TRBJ1-1, with D unresolved. The germline V gene has CDR1 SEHNR and CDR2 FQNEAQ (reference sequence). Trimming took off 6 bases at V and 7 bases at J, with 12 bases between the two ends. This CDR3 is 12 amino acids long.

This chain links TRBV7-6 with TRBJ2-2; weak D call: TRBD2 (5 bases). There are 16 residues in the CDR3. Germline assignment: CDR1 SGHVS and CDR2 FNYEAQ. V lost 1 base, J lost 5 bases, and 14 bases lay in between. CDR3 nucleotide sequence: TGTGCCAGCAGCTTAGAGGACTCCGCGGATACCGGGGAGCTGTTTTTT. Its protein product is CASSLEDSADTGELFF.

The chain uses TRBV11-2 and TRBJ2-1; 7 positions match TRBD1. J gave up 6 bases and V 1 base, and 6 bases lay outside the gene matches. This CDR3 spans 15 amino acids. Looked up from germline, CDR1 is SGHAT and CDR2 is FQNNGV. CDR3 sequence: CASSLGGTVSNEQFF. The CDR3 region has the DNA TGTGCCAGCAGCTTAGGGGGGACAGTTTCCAATGAGCAGTTCTTC.

DNA of the CDR3: TGTGCCAGCAGCGGGGAGGGGTACACCGGGGAGCTGTTTTTT. This gives the protein CASSGEGYTGELFF. The V and J genes are TRBV11-2 and TRBJ2-2, with 7 bases identical to TRBD2. This CDR3 spans 14 amino acids. From germline, CDR1 is SGHAT and CDR2 FQNNGV. The ends lost 5 bases at V and 3 bases at J; junction bases unmatched: 3.

The V gene is TRBV27, the J gene TRBJ2-7; 14 nucleotides line up with TRBD2. The CDR3 runs 17 residues. The ends lost 3 bases at V and 6 bases at J; junction bases unmatched: 10. Germline values: CDR1 MNHEY, CDR2 SMNVEV (reference sequence). The CDR3 reads CASSFVGTSGRWGEQYF. The CDR3 DNA reads TGTGCCAGCAGTTTCGTGGGGACTAGCGGGAGATGGGGCGAGCAGTACTTC.

V is TRBV27 and J is TRBJ2-5, with 11 bases lining up with TRBD2. The J call is in doubt because the DNA end fits TRBJ2-7 better. Germline CDR1 is MNHEY and CDR2 is SMNVEV (reference sequence). The CDR3 loop spans 18 amino acids. The CDR3 spells CASSLPKTSGAVPYEQYF. Written as DNA, the CDR3 is TGTGCCAGCAGTTTACCAAAGACTAGCGGGGCGGTGCCCTACGAGCAGTACTTC.

This clone has a single count. The chain is built from TRBV5-8 and TRBJ2-2, with 7 bases lining up with TRBD2. V gave up 3 bases and J gave up 7 bases; unmatched junction bases: 15. CDR3 size: 17 residues. Per the germline V gene, CDR1 is SGHTS and CDR2 is YDEGEE. DNA for the CDR3: TGTGCCAGCAGCTGGAAGAGCCTCGCGGGAGCCCACGGGGAGCTGTTTTTT. It is translated as CASSWKSLAGAHGELFF.

The chain uses TRBV5-5 and TRBJ2-7, with a weak D call TRBD2 (7 bases). Germline CDR1 and CDR2: SGHKS and YYEKEE (reference sequence). The germline V and J ends were trimmed by 5 bases and 5 bases, with 17 bases remaining between them. The CDR3 length is 14 residues. CDR3 protein: CASSRGAGIHEQYF. For the CDR3, the DNA is TGTGCCAGCAGTCGGGGGGCAGGCATCCACGAGCAGTACTTC. The variable domain in full, with the rest retrieved from reference TRBV5-5 and TRBJ2-7, is DAGVTQSPTHLIKTRGQQVTLRCSPISGHKSVSWYQQVLGQGPQFIFQYYEKEERGRGNFPDRFSARQFPNYSSELNVNALLLGDSALYLCASSRGAGIHEQYFGPGTRLTVT.

The chain is built from TRBV19 and TRBJ2-1; 10 bases are a match to TRBD2. The germline V gene encodes CDR1 LNHDA and CDR2 SQIVND (reference sequence). The J segment lost 6 bases and the V segment lost 4 bases, leaving 6 bases of the junction unmatched. This CDR3 is built from 15 residues. CDR3 sequence reads: CASSTGLAVFNEQFF. For the CDR3, the DNA is TGTGCCAGTAGTACCGGACTAGCGGTATTCAATGAGCAGTTCTTC.

The V gene is TRBV7-8, the J gene TRBJ2-7, with TRBD1 matching over 9 bases. The CDR3 loop spans 16 amino acids. Germline assignment: CDR1 SGHVS and CDR2 FQNEAQ. V was pared by 4 bases and J by 3 bases, with 10 bases of the junction left unmatched. The CDR3, as DNA: TGTGCCAGCAGCTCCTACTCGGGACAGGGCTTCTACGAGCAGTACTTC. Translation gives CASSSYSGQGFYEQYF.

The gene calls are TRBV5-5 and TRBJ1-4, with 7 bases matching TRBD1. The CDR3 extends over 15 amino acids. The germline V gene has CDR1 SGHKS and CDR2 YYEKEE (reference sequence). V was clipped by 0 bases and J by 7 bases; unmatched bases: 6. This CDR3 reads CASSLDRGDSEKLFF. The CDR3 DNA sequence: TGTGCCAGCAGCTTGGACAGGGGTGATAGTGAAAAACTGTTTTTT.

This chain connects TRBV19 to TRBJ2-2; D gene unclear. This CDR3 is built from 14 residues. Germline V gene sequence: CDR1 LNHDA, CDR2 SQIVND (reference sequence). V was pared by 7 bases and J by 2 bases, with 11 bases between. The CDR3 sequence: CASTEPRNTGELFF. For the CDR3, the DNA is TGTGCCAGTACCGAGCCCCGAAACACCGGGGAGCTGTTTTTT.

The chain couples TRBV19 to TRBJ1-1; TRBD1 matches at 7 bases. The CDR3 totals 16 residues. V lost 4 bases, J lost 1 base, and 9 bases stayed unmatched. Germline V gives CDR1 LNHDA, CDR2 SQIVND (reference sequence). This CDR3 is CASSTVNRGPNTEAFF. The DNA for the CDR3 is TGTGCCAGTAGTACGGTCAACAGGGGCCCGAACACTGAAGCTTTCTTT.

The chain recombines TRBV21-1 with TRBJ1-4. TRBV21-1 is an annotated pseudogene. The CDR3 is 12 amino acids. The CDR3 spells CASSGGERKLFF. The CDR3 DNA reads TGTGCCAGCAGCGGGGGGGAAAGAAAACTGTTTTTT.

CDR3 sequence: CSAGTGNQPQHF. The CDR3 region has the DNA TGCAGCGCCGGGACAGGGAATCAGCCCCAGCATTTT. This chain links TRBV29-1 with TRBJ1-5; 9 bases are shared with TRBD1. The CDR3 totals 12 residues. The V and J ends lost 7 bases and 4 bases, in that order; junction bases with no gene match: 2. Germline CDR1 SQVTM, CDR2 ANQGSEA.

The J gene is TRBJ2-1, the V gene TRBV27; D tentatively fits TRBD1 or TRBD2 (5 bases each). Germline CDR1 and CDR2: MNHEY and SMNVEV (reference sequence). The CDR3 contains 15 residues. Trimming removed 0 bases from V and 2 bases from J, with 8 bases in between. This chain's CDR3 is CASSLSGATYNEQFF. The CDR3 region has the DNA TGTGCCAGCAGTTTATCCGGGGCCACCTACAATGAGCAGTTCTTC.

V usage is TRBV27 and J usage is TRBJ2-1; TRBD2 matches 9 bases. Germline loops: CDR1 MNHEY, CDR2 SMNVEV (reference sequence). Trimming cost V 5 bases and J 6 bases; bases outside gene matches: 8. The length of the CDR3 is 15 residues. CDR3 bases: TGTGCCAGCAGTCCCATAGCGGGAGTATTCAATGAGCAGTTCTTC. It yields the protein CASSPIAGVFNEQFF.

This clone was seen only a few times. This chain joins TRBV5-1 and TRBJ2-7, with a weak D call TRBD2 (5 bases). The CDR3 loop spans 14 amino acids. The V end lost 0 bases, the J end lost 3 bases, and 10 bases lay between the germline ends. In germline, CDR1 is SGHRS, CDR2 YFSETQ. The CDR3 spells CASSLAGVLYEQYF. In DNA form, the CDR3 reads TGCGCCAGCAGCTTGGCCGGGGTGCTCTACGAGCAGTACTTC.

The J gene is TRBJ2-1, the V gene TRBV7-9; possibly TRBD2 for D (5 bases). CDR1 is SEHNR and CDR2 is FQNEAQ in the germline V gene (reference sequence). CDR3 length: 16 residues. V lost 5 bases to trimming and J lost 7 bases, with 21 bases between them. The CDR3 nucleotides are TGTGCCAGCAGCCGCCCCCGGGGATTTCCCTTTAATGAGCAGTTCTTC. This gives the protein CASSRPRGFPFNEQFF.

The chain joins TRBV13 to TRBJ2-3; the match to TRBD2 covers 13 bases. Per the germline V gene, CDR1 is PRHDT and CDR2 is FYEKMQ (reference sequence). The CDR3 covers 16 residues. Germline trimming cut 4 bases from V and 3 bases from J; bases unmatched to any gene: 4. The CDR3 DNA follows: TGTGCCAGCAGCTCGCGGACTAGCGGGAGAACAGATACGCAGTATTTT. Translated, it gives CASSSRTSGRTDTQYF.

The rearrangement uses TRBV5-8 and TRBJ2-7, with D possibly matching TRBD2 (6 bases). The CDR3 loop spans 15 amino acids. V was clipped by 2 bases and J by 0 bases, with 12 bases between them. Germline V CDR1 and CDR2: SGHTS, YDEGEE. The CDR3 nucleotides are TGTGCCAGCAGCTTAGGAGGGGATAACTCCTACGAGCAGTACTTC. Amino acids: CASSLGGDNSYEQYF.

This chain joins TRBV7-6 and TRBJ2-2; 8 nucleotides match TRBD1. V lost 7 bases to trimming and J lost 3 bases; unmatched junction nucleotides: 4. The CDR3 runs 14 residues. The V gene's germline CDR1 is SGHVS and CDR2 FNYEAQ. The CDR3 protein is CASTQGADTGELFF. The CDR3 DNA follows: TGTGCCAGCACCCAGGGGGCGGACACCGGGGAGCTGTTTTTT.

A remark on this clone: Other DNA sequences in the sample encode the same CDR3. In nucleotides, the CDR3 is TGTGCCAGCAGTGGGGGGTTAAACACTGAAGCTTTCTTT. Encoded protein: CASSGGLNTEAFF. The rearrangement uses TRBV28 and TRBJ1-1; D might be TRBD1 (5 bases). V was cut by 5 bases and J by 2 bases, with 9 bases left in between. The CDR3 extends over 13 amino acids. The germline gives CDR1 MDHEN, CDR2 SYDVKM. The variable domain in full, with the rest retrieved from reference TRBV28 and TRBJ1-1, is DVKVTQSSRYLVKRTGEKVFLECVQDMDHENMFWYRQDPGLGLRLIYFSYDVKMKEKGDIPEGYSVSREKKERFSLILESASTNQTSMYLCASSGGLNTEAFFGQGTRLTVV.

The J gene is TRBJ2-1, the V gene TRBV19; D unresolved. Germline loops: CDR1 LNHDA, CDR2 SQIVND (reference sequence). This CDR3 is 16 amino acids long. Deletions cut 0 bases from V and 0 bases from J, with 9 bases between. DNA for the CDR3: TGTGCCAGTAGTATAGATTATGGGTCCTCCTACAATGAGCAGTTCTTC. Encoded protein: CASSIDYGSSYNEQFF.

This clone came up a few times. J is TRBJ1-4 and V is TRBV27, with D unclear. The CDR3 spans 13 residues. Looked up from germline, CDR1 is MNHEY and CDR2 is SMNVEV (reference sequence). V was clipped by 3 bases and J by 8 bases, with 10 bases between them. The CDR3 reads CASSFNEVEKLFF. CDR3 bases: TGTGCCAGCAGTTTCAATGAGGTAGAAAAACTGTTTTTT.

The V call is TRBV25-1, the J call TRBJ2-7; 7 nucleotides agree with TRBD1. The CDR3 has 14 residues. V gave up 0 bases and J gave up 3 bases; unmatched junction bases: 2. The germline V gene has CDR1 MGHDK and CDR2 SYGVNS. The chain's CDR3 is CASSEYGQVYEQYF. Written as DNA, the CDR3 is TGTGCCAGCAGTGAATATGGACAGGTCTACGAGCAGTACTTC.

The rearrangement uses TRBV27 and TRBJ2-3; TRBD1 matches 7 bases. V shed 5 bases and J 2 bases; nucleotides not matched to a gene: 19. This CDR3 spans 19 amino acids. Germline CDR1 reads MNHEY; CDR2 reads SMNVEV (reference sequence). The CDR3 reads CASSLFPLGQINDTDTQYF. Here the CDR3 DNA reads TGTGCCAGCAGTCTTTTCCCCCTGGGACAGATAAACGACACAGATACGCAGTATTTT.

The chain is built from TRBV11-2 and TRBJ2-7; unclear D gene. V lost 4 bases and J lost 4, with 11 bases in between. The CDR3 sequence is 13 residues long. Per germline, CDR1 SGHAT and CDR2 FQNNGV. CDR3 sequence: CASSSTPSYEQYF. The CDR3 nucleotides read TGTGCCAGCAGCTCCACACCCTCTTACGAGCAGTACTTC.

The chain joins TRBV28 to TRBJ1-4; no reliable D call. The CDR3 is made up of 13 amino acids. The V end was cut by 5 bases, the J end by 3 bases, with 7 bases between. CDR1 MDHEN and CDR2 SYDVKM come from the germline V gene. The CDR3 here is CASSIGANEKLFF. CDR3 DNA: TGTGCCAGCAGTATTGGAGCTAATGAAAAACTGTTTTTT.